Following are 5 T cell receptor beta chains from one sample sequenced in a study of T cells in Graves' hyperthyroidism and ophthalmopathy. Authors of the study amplified TCR beta CDR3 regions from RNA transcripts. An initial round of RT-PCR targeting the TCR CDR3 relied on the HTBI primer set. TCRdb used MiXCR to reprocess the multiplex PCR reads, holding one entry per CDR3 protein. Among about 610,000 distinct CDR3 sequences listed, about 15% were seen once. The sample was blood. Receptors were obtained from a middle-aged woman with Graves' ophthalmopathy.

This clonotype was counted ten times or more. CDR3 in amino acids: CATSDSIPHDNQETQYF. The DNA for the CDR3 is TGTGCCACCAGTGACTCCATCCCACACGACAACCAAGAGACCCAGTACTTC. The chain joins TRBV24-1 to TRBJ2-5; no clear D. CDR3 length equals 17 residues. Trimming shortened V by 4 bases and J by 0 bases, and 17 bases separated the two germline ends. Germline lookup yields CDR1 KGHDR and CDR2 SFDVKD.

In this sample, this clonotype turned up many times. The rearrangement joins TRBV11-2 to TRBJ2-7; 13 bases match TRBD2. CDR1 and CDR2 (germline): SGHAT, FQNNGV. The length of the CDR3 is 15 residues. V was pared by 3 bases and J by 3 bases, with 2 bases of the junction left unmatched. The CDR3 DNA sequence: TGTGCCAGCAGCTTGGGACTAGCGGGATTCTACGAGCAGTACTTC. As protein: CASSLGLAGFYEQYF.

This clonotype was seen ten or more times. The chain recombines TRBV29-1 with TRBJ1-1; no definite D call. Germline V CDR1 and CDR2: SQVTM, ANQGSEA. This CDR3 spans 11 amino acids. Trimming shortened V by 5 bases and J by 1 base, and 5 bases separated the two germline ends. In DNA form, the CDR3 reads TGCAGCGTTCTCACGAACACTGAAGCTTTCTTT. Translating gives CSVLTNTEAFF.

This clonotype was recorded at least ten times. The V and J genes are TRBV20-1 and TRBJ1-1; TRBD1 matches 7 bases. The CDR3 contains 15 residues. After removal of 3 bases from V and 4 bases from J, the junction contained 11 bases not matched to a gene. The germline V gene has CDR1 DFQATT and CDR2 SNEGSKA (reference sequence). The CDR3 nucleotides read TGCAGTGCTAGTGGTCAGAACAGGGGAATCACTGAAGCTTTCTTT. Translating gives CSASGQNRGITEAFF.

This clonotype was counted at least ten times. V and J are TRBV11-2 and TRBJ2-7, with a possible D match to TRBD1 (5 bases). Germline V lookup: CDR1 SGHAT, CDR2 FQNNGV. The CDR3 spans 16 residues. Trimming removed 0 bases from V and 2 bases from J, with 14 bases in between. The CDR3 bases are TGTGCCAGCAGCTTAGACGGTTACAGGTCGCCCTACGAGCAGTACTTC. Amino acid sequence: CASSLDGYRSPYEQYF.